These 4 T cell receptor beta chains share one sample of origin, sequenced in a study of blood T cell repertoires in COVID-19. Assay used: immunoSEQ multiplex PCR; TCRdb lists only in-frame clones, some missing. The table shows around 300,000 clones, with around 86% occurring only once. The sequenced sample consisted of peripheral blood. The receptors come from a human donor in a cohort sampled during active COVID-19.

In this sample, this clone turned up once. The chain uses TRBV19 and TRBJ2-3; TRBD2 matches at 7 bases. CDR1 and CDR2 from the germline V gene are LNHDA and SQIVND (reference sequence). This CDR3 comprises 20 residues. V was clipped by 1 base and J by 1 base; unmatched bases: 17. CDR3 protein: CASSIVRGSSIAGGTDTQYF. DNA for the CDR3: TGTGCCAGTAGTATAGTTAGGGGATCAAGTATCGCGGGAGGCACAGATACGCAGTATTTT. The variable domain in full, with the rest retrieved from reference TRBV19 and TRBJ2-3, is DGGITQSPKYLFRKEGQNVTLSCEQNLNHDAMYWYRQDPGQGLRLIYYSQIVNDFQKGDIAEGYSVSREKKESFPLTVTSAQKNPTAFYLCASSIVRGSSIAGGTDTQYFGPGTRLTVL.

V usage is TRBV18 and J usage is TRBJ2-1; D is possibly TRBD2 (6 bases). The germline gives CDR1 KGHSH, CDR2 LQKENI. The CDR3 has 18 residues. V was shortened by 2 bases and J by 7 bases, with 24 bases between the two germline ends. The CDR3 here is CASSPGRDSWSGGNEQFF. The DNA for the CDR3 is TGTGCCAGCTCACCAGGACGAGACTCCTGGAGTGGGGGGAATGAGCAGTTCTTC.

The chain carries TRBV11-2 and TRBJ2-7; TRBD2 matches at 8 bases. In germline, CDR1 is SGHAT, CDR2 FQNNGV. Germline trimming cut 1 base from V and 6 bases from J; bases unmatched to any gene: 8. This CDR3 is 15 amino acids long. CDR3 sequence (DNA): TGTGCCAGCAGCTTAGGAAGCGGGAGATCCAGCGAGCAGTACTTC. It translates to CASSLGSGRSSEQYF.

This rearrangement joins TRBV6-2 or TRBV6-3 to TRBJ2-3; D possibly corresponds to TRBD2 (6 bases). The germline CDR1 and CDR2 sequences are MNHEY and SVGEGT. Trimming shortened V by 2 bases and J by 4 bases, and 19 bases separated the two germline ends. CDR3 length: 17 residues. The CDR3 nucleotides are TGTGCCAGCAGTTACGGCGGTAGCGGCTTTTTGGCAGATACGCAGTATTTT. It encodes CASSYGGSGFLADTQYF.